This TCR beta chain is drawn from a study of cytomegalovirus exposure and HLA in healthy donors. For the study at large: Drawn from HLA-typed donors, about 85 million unique TCRs were held in an early data release. Regarding the study as a whole: Previous analysis showed most TCR beta V segments were productive about 87% or about 30% of the time. Roughly even sequencing depth across donors was the assumption behind the presence/absence analyses.

Concerning this clone itself: Its antigen remains unknown.

V was pared by 0 bases and J by 6 bases, with 8 bases between. The germline gives CDR1 MNHNS, CDR2 SASEGT. The length of the CDR3 is 14 residues. The PCR had 60 Vbeta and 13 Jbeta primers. Measured with immunoSEQ multiplex PCR; TCRdb has only the in-frame clones, and not every one. This sample's clone table lists some 89,000 clones. This sequence originates from a woman in her 30s in good health and CMV-seronegative. The J gene is TRBJ1-4, the V gene TRBV6-1; no firm D call. The specimen was PBMCs. CDR3 nucleotides: TGTGCCAGCAGTGAAGCGCTAGCCCATGAAAAACTGTTTTTT. Translating gives CASSEALAHEKLFF.